This TCR beta chain emerged from a study of blood T cell repertoires in COVID-19. Looking at the study overall: Acute and convalescent COVID-19 samples came from the United States, Italy and Spain. In each case, the material was cDNA or gDNA derived from T cells, B-cell-depleted T cells, or PBMCs.

Original analysis: Amplification of reference gene primers was used by the study to estimate nucleated cell counts. Here immunoSEQ multiplex PCR was the method, and the copy in TCRdb shows in-frame clones only, minus some. The D gene and trimming were derived from the DNA, and the V and J assignments and clone size from that table. The sample has hundreds of thousands of clones, nearly 90% seen once. The CDR3 runs 15 residues. The V gene end was trimmed by 6 bases and the J gene end by 0 bases; junction bases not matched to a gene: 3. Germline loops: CDR1 SGDLS, CDR2 YYNGEE. This TCR was sampled from a man aged 18 to 29 with active or convalescent COVID-19. Sample: peripheral blood. The gene calls are TRBV9 and TRBJ2-6; 7 bases map to TRBD2. The CDR3: CASTTGGSGANVLTF. The CDR3 DNA is TGTGCCAGCACCACGGGGGGCTCTGGGGCCAACGTCCTGACTTTC. Combining the CDR3 with reference TRBV9 and TRBJ2-6 gives the whole variable domain DSGVTQTPKHLITATGQRVTLRCSPRSGDLSVYWYQQSLDQGLQFLIQYYNGEERAKGNILERFSAQQFPDLHSELNLSSLELGDSALYFCASTTGGSGANVLTFGAGSRLTVL.